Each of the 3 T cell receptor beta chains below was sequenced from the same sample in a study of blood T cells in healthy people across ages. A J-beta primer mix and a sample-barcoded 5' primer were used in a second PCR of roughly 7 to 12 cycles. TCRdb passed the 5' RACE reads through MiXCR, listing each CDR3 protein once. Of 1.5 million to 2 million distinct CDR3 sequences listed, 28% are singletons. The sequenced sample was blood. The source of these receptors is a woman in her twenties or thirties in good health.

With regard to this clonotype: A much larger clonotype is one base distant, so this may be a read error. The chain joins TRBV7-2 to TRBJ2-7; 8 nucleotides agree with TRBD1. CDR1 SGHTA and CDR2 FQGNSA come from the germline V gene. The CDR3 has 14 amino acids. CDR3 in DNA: TGTGTCAGCAGCTTAGTCCGGACAGGGAACGAGCAGTACTTC. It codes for CVSSLVRTGNEQYF.

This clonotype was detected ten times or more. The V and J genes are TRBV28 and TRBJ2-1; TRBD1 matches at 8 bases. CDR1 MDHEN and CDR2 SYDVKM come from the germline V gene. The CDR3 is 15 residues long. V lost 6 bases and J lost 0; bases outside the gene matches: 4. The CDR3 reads CASSTGGSSYNEQFF. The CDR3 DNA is TGTGCCAGCAGCACAGGGGGAAGCTCCTACAATGAGCAGTTCTTC.

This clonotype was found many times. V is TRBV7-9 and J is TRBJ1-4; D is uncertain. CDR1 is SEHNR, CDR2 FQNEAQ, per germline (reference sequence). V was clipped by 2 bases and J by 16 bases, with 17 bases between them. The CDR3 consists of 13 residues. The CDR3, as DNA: TGTGCCAGCAGCTTAACCGGGCAGCCAACCCCGTTTTTT. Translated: CASSLTGQPTPFF.